These T cell receptor beta chains were read from a single sample in a study of T cells expressing NK-cell markers. No DNA is given; TCRdb re-called the 5' RACE reads and lists each CDR3 protein once. This table holds roughly 3,100 distinct CDR3 sequences. The sequencing sample was made of blood T cells: a sorted CD56 or NKG2C T cell subset, CD4+ or CD8+ T cells, or bulk PBMC T cells (not recorded which). Receptor source: a man aged 18 to 70 in good health. The CDR3 runs from the conserved cysteine through the conserved F or W. Not every row has a clone size; where given, it reads once, few, many or a size class.

abundance: NA; j_gene: TRBJ2-7; v_gene: TRBV29-1; CDR3aa: CSVEHPGAGQSEQYF
abundance: NA; j_gene: TRBJ2-3; v_gene: TRBV7-3; CDR3aa: CASSLGDYNTDTQYF
abundance: NA; j_gene: TRBJ2-1; v_gene: TRBV11-2; CDR3aa: CASRKPGGRGNEQFF
abundance: NA; j_gene: TRBJ1-6; v_gene: TRBV5-5; CDR3aa: CASSRQGTGDNSPLHF
abundance: NA; j_gene: TRBJ2-5; v_gene: TRBV27; CDR3aa: CASSRTSAETQYF
abundance: NA; j_gene: TRBJ2-3; v_gene: TRBV5-1; CDR3aa: CASSFGLAGLEATDTQYF
abundance: NA; j_gene: TRBJ1-1; v_gene: TRBV6-1; CDR3aa: CASSFQANTEAFF
abundance: NA; j_gene: TRBJ2-1; v_gene: TRBV7-8; CDR3aa: CASSSLTTLRGAGYNEQFF
abundance: NA; j_gene: TRBJ2-5; v_gene: TRBV20-1; CDR3aa: CSASDPQETQYF
abundance: NA; j_gene: TRBJ1-6; v_gene: TRBV12-3/TRBV12-4; CDR3aa: CASSFLNSPLHF
abundance: medium-sized; j_gene: TRBJ2-2; v_gene: TRBV13; CDR3aa: CASSLVTSGELFF
abundance: NA; j_gene: TRBJ2-3; v_gene: TRBV10-2; CDR3aa: CASRATSVYTDTQYF
abundance: NA; j_gene: TRBJ2-1; v_gene: TRBV15; CDR3aa: CATSRNRGGRGYNEQFF
abundance: NA; j_gene: TRBJ2-2; v_gene: TRBV20-1; CDR3aa: CSARGYRRSTGELFF
abundance: NA; j_gene: TRBJ1-5; v_gene: TRBV20-1; CDR3aa: CSARDPSRQHF
abundance: NA; j_gene: TRBJ2-3; v_gene: TRBV28; CDR3aa: CASSSSGTGLTSSTDTQYF
abundance: NA; j_gene: TRBJ2-1; v_gene: TRBV24-1; CDR3aa: CATSDSRTSGGVYNEQFF
abundance: NA; j_gene: TRBJ2-3; v_gene: TRBV18; CDR3aa: CASSPPSFGGYLYF
abundance: NA; j_gene: TRBJ2-7; v_gene: TRBV28; CDR3aa: CASSRPRGYRYEQYF
abundance: NA; j_gene: TRBJ2-1; v_gene: TRBV2; CDR3aa: CASSRSTLAGGRDEQFF
abundance: medium-sized; j_gene: TRBJ2-1; v_gene: TRBV11-2; CDR3aa: CASSSYRDSVNEQFF
abundance: NA; j_gene: TRBJ1-1; v_gene: TRBV11-2; CDR3aa: CASSLGTQNTEAFF
abundance: NA; j_gene: TRBJ2-7; v_gene: TRBV7-2; CDR3aa: CASSPGPTYEQYF
abundance: NA; j_gene: TRBJ1-1; v_gene: TRBV6-2/TRBV6-3; CDR3aa: CASRMDRDTEAFF
abundance: NA; j_gene: TRBJ2-5; v_gene: TRBV7-9; CDR3aa: CASSPVRGSGETQYF
abundance: NA; j_gene: TRBJ2-1; v_gene: TRBV6-5; CDR3aa: CASSYGQEQFF
abundance: NA; j_gene: TRBJ1-5; v_gene: TRBV28; CDR3aa: CASSGGGIILSNQPQHF
abundance: NA; j_gene: TRBJ2-7; v_gene: TRBV3-1; CDR3aa: CASSQGSFRDNVYEQYF